The 20 T cell receptor beta chains listed next were all sequenced from one sample in a study of T cell responses to AZD1222 COVID-19 vaccine. Libraries were prepared by immunoSEQ multiplex PCR; TCRdb keeps only in-frame clonotypes and omits some of them. This table has 170,000 or so clones, about 90% appearing once. The input for sequencing was peripheral blood, taken on day 0 of AZD1222 vaccination. These receptors all come from an adult in good health.

Regarding this clone: At one end the junction does not follow the germline gene, possibly because of a read error. The rearrangement links TRBV5-1 to TRBJ1-6; D possibly corresponds to TRBD1 (5 bases). CDR1 SGHRS and CDR2 YFSETQ come from the germline V gene. The CDR3 sequence is 14 residues long. The CDR3 DNA sequence: TGCGCCAGCAACTTGGGGACCGGGGGTTCACCCCTCCACTTT. Protein sequence: CASNLGTGGSPLHF.

The genes are TRBV30 and TRBJ1-5; the D gene is possibly TRBD1 (5 bases). The germline CDR1 and CDR2 sequences are GTSNPN and SVGIG (reference sequence). Trimming left V 1 base short and J 4 bases short, with 14 bases between. The CDR3 has 15 amino acids. As DNA, the CDR3 is TGTGCCTGGAGTGGAGGGGCGTGGGGAAATCAGCCCCAGCATTTT. Protein product: CAWSGGAWGNQPQHF.

The J gene is TRBJ1-3, the V gene TRBV6-5; TRBD1 is a possible D gene (5 bases). V was pared by 10 bases and J by 0 bases, with 10 bases between. CDR1 is MNHEY and CDR2 is SVGAGI in the germline V gene. The CDR3 has 13 amino acids. This CDR3 reads CATLDSSGNTIYF. CDR3 coding DNA: TGTGCCACACTAGACAGCTCTGGAAACACCATATATTTT.

The gene calls are TRBV7-2 and TRBJ2-3; D may be TRBD2 (6 bases). Trimming pared 3 bases from V and 1 base from J, leaving 11 bases between. CDR3 length: 15 amino acids. Per the germline V gene, CDR1 is SGHTA and CDR2 is FQGNSA. The CDR3 is CASSLAGLGTDTQYF. DNA for the CDR3: TGTGCCAGCAGCTTGGCGGGACTGGGCACAGATACGCAGTATTTT.

The V gene is TRBV5-4, the J gene TRBJ2-5; tentatively, D is TRBD2 (5 bases). The CDR3 runs 13 residues. Germline-derived CDR1 and CDR2 are SGHNT and YYREEE (reference sequence). Trimming stripped 4 bases from V and 4 bases from J, with 11 bases between. CDR3 coding DNA: TGTGCCAGCAGCCCCCCACTAGGAGAGACCCAGTACTTC. Protein sequence: CASSPPLGETQYF. Full variable domain (remainder filled in from reference TRBV5-4 and TRBJ2-5): ETGVTQSPTHLIKTRGQQVTLRCSSQSGHNTVSWYQQALGQGPQFIFQYYREEENGRGNFPPRFSGLQFPNYSSELNVNALELDDSALYLCASSPPLGETQYFGPGTRLLVL.

As concerns this clone: In the same sample, other DNA sequences code for this CDR3. V usage is TRBV18 and J usage is TRBJ2-5; a possible D gene is TRBD2 (5 bases). CDR1 is KGHSH and CDR2 is LQKENI in the germline V gene. CDR3 length: 12 residues. V was pared by 3 bases and J by 5 bases, with 7 bases between. In DNA, the CDR3 is TGTGCCAGCTCACCTGGGAGCGAGACCCAGTACTTC. Its protein is CASSPGSETQYF.

This clone showed up just a few times. The rearrangement joins TRBV6-5 to TRBJ2-2; the D gene is possibly TRBD1 (6 bases). Germline-derived CDR1 and CDR2 are MNHEY and SVGAGI. Trimming stripped 0 bases from V and 4 bases from J, with 12 bases between. The CDR3 totals 16 residues. The CDR3 DNA reads TGTGCCAGCAGTTACTCGACAGGTCGGGGCACCGGGGAGCTGTTTTTT. This gives the protein CASSYSTGRGTGELFF.

The chain joins TRBV21-1 to TRBJ2-1; the table's D call, TRBD2, was not checked against the DNA. TRBV21-1 is reported as a pseudogene. This CDR3 is 18 amino acids long. CDR3 bases: TGTGCCAGCAGCAACGGCCAGTTACTAGCGGGAGGTCACAATGAGCAGTTCTTC. Its translation: CASSNGQLLAGGHNEQFF.

This rearrangement joins TRBV5-8 to TRBJ2-1; possible D gene TRBD2, 6 bases. Looked up from germline, CDR1 is SGHTS and CDR2 is YDEGEE. Trimming removed 4 bases at V and 2 bases at J, with 19 bases between. This CDR3 is 17 amino acids long. The CDR3 spells CASSRAMAGTPYNEQFF. CDR3 bases: TGTGCCAGCAGCCGGGCGATGGCGGGAACCCCCTACAATGAGCAGTTCTTC.

V gene TRBV4-1 combines with J gene TRBJ2-1; either TRBD1 or TRBD2 may supply D (5 bases each). Germline lookup yields CDR1 MGHRA and CDR2 YSYEKL. V was clipped by 0 bases and J by 3 bases, with 12 bases between them. The CDR3 extends over 16 amino acids. The CDR3 loop is CASSQERGEGYNEQFF. Here the CDR3 DNA reads TGCGCCAGCAGCCAAGAGAGGGGTGAAGGCTACAATGAGCAGTTCTTC.

The chain uses TRBV30 and TRBJ1-5; D is unclear. This CDR3 is 13 amino acids long. Per germline, CDR1 GTSNPN and CDR2 SVGIG (reference sequence). V was cut by 0 bases and J by 4 bases, with 7 bases left in between. CDR3 loop: CAWSVEVNQPQHF. DNA for the CDR3: TGTGCCTGGAGTGTCGAGGTTAATCAGCCCCAGCATTTT. The complete variable domain, with remaining parts taken from reference TRBV30 and TRBJ1-5, reads SQTIHQWPATLVQPVGSPLSLECTVEGTSNPNLYWYRQAAGRGLQLLFYSVGIGQISSEVPQNLSASRPQDRQFILSSKKLLLSDSGFYLCAWSVEVNQPQHFGDGTRLSIL.

The chain has TRBV10-3 and TRBJ1-2; D gene uncertain. The V end was cut by 2 bases, the J end by 3 bases, with 10 bases between. The CDR3 sequence is 14 residues long. Germline CDR1 is ENHRY and CDR2 is SYGVKD. DNA of the CDR3: TGTGCCATCAGTGAGAACACGGCGTACTATGGCTACACCTTC. Translated, it gives CAISENTAYYGYTF.

The J gene is TRBJ1-5, the V gene TRBV24-1; a possible D gene is TRBD1 (6 bases). Germline lookup yields CDR1 KGHDR and CDR2 SFDVKD. Trimming removed 4 bases at V and 7 bases at J, with 13 bases between. The CDR3 extends over 14 amino acids. In DNA form, the CDR3 reads TGTGCCACCAGTGACGGGCACAGGGACCAGCCCCAGCATTTT. This gives the protein CATSDGHRDQPQHF.

The chain links TRBV29-1 to TRBJ1-2; 8 bases map to TRBD1. The germline CDR1 and CDR2 sequences are SQVTM and ANQGSEA. The length of the CDR3 is 13 residues. V lost 5 bases to trimming and J lost 4 bases; unmatched junction nucleotides: 6. CDR3 in amino acids: CSVSTGVGYGYTF. As DNA, the CDR3 is TGCAGCGTTTCGACAGGGGTGGGCTATGGCTACACCTTC.

The genes are TRBV2 and TRBJ1-2, with D perhaps matching TRBD1 (6 bases). Germline values: CDR1 SNHLY, CDR2 FYNNEI. The V end lost 5 bases, the J end lost 7 bases, and 14 bases lay between the germline ends. There are 13 residues in the CDR3. CDR3 in DNA: TGTGCCAGCAGTCGTCAGGGGATCCGTGGCTACACCTTC. Encoded protein: CASSRQGIRGYTF.

The chain couples TRBV19 to TRBJ1-2; D is uncertain. The length of the CDR3 is 15 residues. Germline CDR1 reads LNHDA; CDR2 reads SQIVND (reference sequence). V lost 0 bases and J lost 8, with 16 bases in between. This CDR3 is CASSIDWAVKGGYTF. CDR3 bases: TGTGCCAGTAGTATAGATTGGGCGGTAAAAGGCGGCTACACCTTC.

This sequence joins TRBV18 and TRBJ1-1, with D possibly being TRBD1 (6 bases). Trimming took 7 bases from V and 5 from J, leaving 17 bases between them. The CDR3 is 14 amino acids. In germline, CDR1 is KGHSH, CDR2 LQKENI. In DNA form, the CDR3 reads TGTGCCAGCTTAACCGAATTACAGGGTACTGAAGCTTTCTTT. It specifies CASLTELQGTEAFF.

The chain links TRBV19 to TRBJ2-1, with 10 bases identical to TRBD2. The CDR3 length is 15 residues. V lost 4 bases, J lost 7 bases, and 7 bases stayed unmatched. Per the germline V gene, CDR1 is LNHDA and CDR2 is SQIVND (reference sequence). The CDR3 is CASSSSSGRENEQFF. DNA for the CDR3: TGTGCCAGTAGTAGCTCAAGCGGGAGGGAAAATGAGCAGTTCTTC.

V usage is TRBV3-1 (or the pseudogene TRBV3-2) and J usage is TRBJ2-1, with 11 bases that match TRBD2. From germline, CDR1 is LGHDT and CDR2 YNNKEL (reference sequence). V trimming: 2 bases; J trimming: 11 bases; junction bases outside the gene matches: 8. This CDR3 has 15 residues. CDR3: CASSQFTSGRVQQFF. The CDR3 DNA sequence: TGTGCCAGCAGCCAATTTACTAGCGGGAGAGTCCAGCAGTTCTTC.

The V and J genes are TRBV4-1 and TRBJ1-1; D gene ambiguous. CDR1 and CDR2 (germline): MGHRA, YSYEKL. Trimming left V 4 bases short and J 1 base short, with 13 bases between. The CDR3 spans 15 residues. The chain's CDR3 is CASSPRGLENTEAFF. The CDR3 region has the DNA TGCGCCAGCAGCCCGCGAGGGTTGGAGAACACTGAAGCTTTCTTT.